This T cell receptor beta chain was captured by sequencing in a study of post-analysis software for immune sequencing data (dated by TCRdb to 2015 to 2017). Study-wide context: Recorded disease courses included relapsing-remitting, secondary progressive and progressive-relapsing multiple sclerosis, with some patients lacking subtype annotation. The patient repertoires were set against ten to eleven previously published healthy control repertoires from donors whose ages ranged from roughly 6 to 26 years. A subset of samples was prepared in parallel using single-end sample barcoding, then pooled and co-amplified after Illumina adapter ligation.

The CDR3 runs 12 amino acids, cysteine and phenylalanine included. Kept here is only the CDR3 DNA, which spans 36 bases and is read in frame from base 1. CDR1 and CDR2 (ENHRY, SYGVKD) derive from the germline V gene. The junction carries 7 bases between V and J, which are trimmed by 4 bases and 3 bases respectively. Results the study describes overall, beyond this receptor: Direct clustering with F measure showed strong co-clustering of samples prepared in the same batch, prompting a batch-effect correction. The control group was slightly older than the multiple sclerosis patient group. Four to six TRBV segments, including TRBV5-6, TRBV5-1 and TRBV20-1, were significantly more frequent in patients than controls. Multiple sclerosis patients had significantly lower normalized Chao1 diversity than controls, a result that suggests substantial peripheral T-cell clonal expansion.

To demonstrate the VDJtools post-analysis software, TCR beta repertoires were profiled from the peripheral blood of about 13 young patients with multiple sclerosis. The multiple sclerosis patients were children and adolescents ranging in age from roughly 6 to 15 years. Many counts were recorded for this clonotype. It has no known antigen specificity. No clone much larger than this one lies a single base away; base qualities are absent. Library generation was performed with PCR. The sequencer listed for this sample is Illumina HiSeq 2500. To reduce PCR and sequencing biases, unique molecular identifiers were incorporated into the TCR beta cDNA libraries. Per 1 to 10 million input T cells, roughly 500,000 cDNA molecules were obtained, such that each molecule approximated one T cell. Patient libraries were prepared and sequenced with the same protocol used for the earlier healthy control dataset. Within a given batch, samples were prepared together, multiplexed and sequenced on the same HiSeq lane. The published analysis was carried out like this. Raw barcoded reads were processed with MIGEC, discarding single-read molecular identifier groups before consensus assembly and CDR3 extraction. VDJtools was used for post-analysis of the clonotype tables, and diversity was normalized by down-sampling every dataset to the size of the smallest sample. In repertoire overlap clustering, CDR3 amino acid sequences, but not nucleotide sequences, were matched to correct batch-related cross-sample contamination. TCRdb reworked the public reads: Q25 trimming with fastp, MiXCR clone assembly, productive beta chains retained. Entries are consolidated by CDR3 protein sequence, retaining the most common genes and DNA. The V and J calls here are based on TCRdb, not the publication. The table for this sample lists approximately 260,000 distinct CDR3 sequences; just over 35% of them were counted only once. The top ten constitute less than 6% of the sample.

The clonotype originates from a girl aged 5 to 17 with multiple sclerosis. The rearranged segments are TRBV10-3 and TRBJ2-7; the D gene is perhaps TRBD1, on 5 matching bases. The sample comprised blood. The DNA is TGTGCCATCAGTGTTGACAGCTACGAGCAGTACTTC. Translated, this is CAISVDSYEQYF.